These 18 T cell receptor beta chains were sequenced from one sample in a study of blood T cell repertoires in COVID-19. The assay was immunoSEQ multiplex PCR, and TCRdb's table has in-frame clones only and misses some. The data show about 80,000 clones, around 81% seen once. The sample consisted of peripheral blood. The source of these receptors is a human donor in a cohort sampled during active COVID-19.

The chain couples TRBV4-1 to TRBJ2-1; 9 bases are shared with TRBD2. V shed 0 bases and J 7 bases; nucleotides not matched to a gene: 10. The CDR3 has 17 amino acids. From germline, CDR1 is MGHRA and CDR2 YSYEKL. The CDR3 protein is CASSQDREAGGRNEQFF. The CDR3 nucleotides read TGCGCCAGCAGCCAAGATCGGGAGGCGGGAGGGCGGAATGAGCAGTTCTTC.

J is TRBJ2-7 and V is TRBV3-1 (or the pseudogene TRBV3-2); TRBD2 is a possible D gene (6 bases). Trimming took 4 bases from V and 0 from J, leaving 10 bases between them. From germline, CDR1 is LGHDT and CDR2 YNNKEL (reference sequence). CDR3 length: 14 residues. The CDR3 region has the DNA TGTGCCAGCAGCCGGGGCGGGACCTCCTACGAGCAGTACTTC. Protein product: CASSRGGTSYEQYF.

The rearrangement links TRBV2 to TRBJ2-4, with D possibly matching TRBD1 (6 bases). Between the trimmed V and J ends, which lost 7 bases and 0 bases, there was a span of 13 bases. In germline, CDR1 is SNHLY, CDR2 FYNNEI. The CDR3 consists of 15 residues. CDR3: CASIGTFKAKNIQYF. The DNA for the CDR3 is TGTGCCAGCATCGGGACATTCAAAGCCAAAAACATTCAGTACTTC.

V and J are TRBV28 and TRBJ2-5; 16 nucleotides line up with TRBD2. Losses at the gene ends were 3 bases for V and 4 bases for J; bases not matched to a gene: 2. The CDR3 consists of 16 residues. The germline CDR1 and CDR2 sequences are MDHEN and SYDVKM. This CDR3 is CASSFGTSGGAETQYF. DNA for the CDR3: TGTGCCAGCAGTTTCGGGACTAGCGGGGGGGCAGAGACCCAGTACTTC.

The chain couples TRBV24-1 to TRBJ1-2; D might be TRBD1 (5 bases). CDR1 and CDR2 from the germline V gene are KGHDR and SFDVKD. The CDR3 contains 13 residues. V dropped 0 bases and J dropped 8 bases, with 9 bases sitting between them. CDR3 in amino acids: CATSDLAGRGYTF. The CDR3 region has the DNA TGTGCCACCAGTGATTTGGCAGGGCGCGGCTACACCTTC.

This clone was counted only a few times. The rearrangement joins TRBV2 to TRBJ2-1; 7 nucleotides line up with TRBD2. CDR1 is SNHLY, CDR2 FYNNEI, per germline. The CDR3 has 13 amino acids. V lost 4 bases and J lost 6; bases outside the gene matches: 3. In nucleotides, the CDR3 is TGTGCCAGCAGTGGCGGGAGTCCCAATGAGCAGTTCTTC. Protein sequence: CASSGGSPNEQFF.

The genes are TRBV7-9 and TRBJ1-3; D gene unclear. Germline V gene lookup returns CDR1 SEHNR and CDR2 FQNEAQ (reference sequence). The V and J ends lost 1 base and 2 bases respectively, with 9 bases between them. CDR3 size: 15 residues. CDR3 residues: CASSLEVRTGNTIYF. The CDR3 region has the DNA TGTGCCAGCAGCTTAGAGGTCAGGACTGGAAACACCATATATTTT.

The CDR3 sequence is CASSTGSSYEQYF. DNA of the CDR3: TGCGCCAGCAGTACAGGGAGCTCCTACGAGCAGTACTTC. V is TRBV5-1 and J is TRBJ2-7; TRBD1 might be the D (6 bases). CDR1 and CDR2 from the germline V gene are SGHRS and YFSETQ. The CDR3 runs to 13 residues. Trimming stripped 5 bases from V and 0 bases from J, with 9 bases between.

The rearrangement joins TRBV6-5 to TRBJ1-1; TRBD1 agrees at 9 bases. Germline assignment: CDR1 MNHEY and CDR2 SVGAGI. V was clipped by 5 bases and J by 6 bases; unmatched bases: 7. The CDR3 totals 14 residues. Here the CDR3 DNA reads TGTGCCAGCAGTACCGGACAGGGGTACGCTGAAGCTTTCTTT. Translated, it gives CASSTGQGYAEAFF.

This clone was seen more than once but under ten times. The rearrangement joins TRBV7-7 to TRBJ2-7; 9 nucleotides agree with TRBD1. The CDR3 is 15 residues long. Germline CDR1 is SSHAT and CDR2 is FNYEAQ (reference sequence). V trimming: 3 bases; J trimming: 5 bases; junction bases outside the gene matches: 8. The CDR3 bases are TGTGCCAGCAGCTTCCGGGACAGGGAATGCCACGAGCAGTACTTC. Translated: CASSFRDRECHEQYF.

CDR3 bases: TGTGCCAGCAGCGCGACTACCCCCCAGCATAGTGAGCAGTTCTTC. This encodes CASSATTPQHSEQFF. The rearrangement joins TRBV9 to TRBJ2-1; TRBD2 is a possible D gene (5 bases). CDR3 length equals 15 residues. Germline V gene data show CDR1 as SGDLS and CDR2 as YYNGEE. V was shortened by 3 bases and J by 9 bases, with 19 bases between the two germline ends.

V and J are TRBV14 and TRBJ2-3; 7 positions match TRBD1. Trimming cost V 4 bases and J 7 bases; bases outside gene matches: 8. The CDR3 spans 14 residues. CDR1 and CDR2 (germline): SGHDN, FVKESK. CDR3 DNA: TGTGCCAGCAGCCTTACAGGGGCGCGAAATACGCAGTATTTT. Translation: CASSLTGARNTQYF.

V gene TRBV19 combines with J gene TRBJ1-5, with 10 bases aligning to TRBD1. V lost 6 bases, J lost 6 bases, and 8 bases stayed unmatched. The CDR3 is 15 residues long. The germline CDR1 and CDR2 sequences are LNHDA and SQIVND (reference sequence). CDR3 protein: CASRDRGAGIQPQHF. CDR3 bases: TGTGCCAGTAGGGACAGGGGGGCGGGAATTCAGCCCCAGCATTTT.

This clone has just one count. The J gene is TRBJ2-7, the V gene TRBV5-1; TRBD2 is a possible D gene (6 bases). V was trimmed by 8 bases and J by 2 bases, leaving 23 bases between them. The germline V gene encodes CDR1 SGHRS and CDR2 YFSETQ. This CDR3 has 16 residues. The CDR3 sequence: CASKSWGGRLTYEQYF. The CDR3, as DNA: TGCGCCAGTAAATCTTGGGGAGGCAGGTTGACCTACGAGCAGTACTTC.

The chain has TRBV2 and TRBJ2-7; 12 nucleotides match TRBD1. CDR1 and CDR2 from the germline V gene are SNHLY and FYNNEI. The CDR3 length is 13 residues. Unmatched junction bases numbered 3, after V lost 6 bases and J lost 6 bases. The CDR3 DNA reads as TGTGCCAGCAGCCGGGACAGGGGGCGCGAGCAGTACTTC. This translates into CASSRDRGREQYF.

V usage is TRBV29-1 and J usage is TRBJ2-5; 7 bases agree with TRBD2. Germline loops: CDR1 SQVTM, CDR2 ANQGSEA. Trimming removed 3 bases from V and 5 bases from J; junction bases left unmatched: 6. The CDR3 is 13 residues long. The DNA of the CDR3 is TGCAGCGTTGATAAGAGCGGGGTGGAGACCCAGTACTTC. It codes for CSVDKSGVETQYF.

This CDR3 reads CASSRTPVSTEAFF. CDR3 DNA sequence: TGTGCCAGCAGCCGGACACCCGTGAGCACTGAAGCTTTCTTT. The chain employs TRBV3-1 (or the pseudogene TRBV3-2) and TRBJ1-1; TRBD1 is a possible D gene (5 bases). The ends were cut back, 4 bases at V and 4 bases at J, with 13 bases in the middle. The germline V gene has CDR1 LGHDT and CDR2 YNNKEL (reference sequence). The CDR3 loop spans 14 amino acids.

V and J are TRBV2 and TRBJ2-1; 9 nucleotides line up with TRBD1. This CDR3 is built from 15 residues. Germline V lookup: CDR1 SNHLY, CDR2 FYNNEI. Losses at the gene ends were 4 bases for V and 9 bases for J; bases not matched to a gene: 10. The CDR3 region has the DNA TGTGCCAGCAGTGGCGACAGGGGGGATCGTGTTGAGCAGTTCTTC. Its translation is CASSGDRGDRVEQFF.